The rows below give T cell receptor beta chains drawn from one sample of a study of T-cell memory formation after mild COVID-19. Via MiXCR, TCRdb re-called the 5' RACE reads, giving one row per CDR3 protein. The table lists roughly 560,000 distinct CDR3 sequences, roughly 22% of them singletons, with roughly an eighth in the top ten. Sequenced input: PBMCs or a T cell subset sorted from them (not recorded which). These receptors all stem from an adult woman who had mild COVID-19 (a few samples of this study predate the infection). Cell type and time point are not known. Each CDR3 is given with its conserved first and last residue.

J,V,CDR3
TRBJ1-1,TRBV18,CASSPRLVTEAFF
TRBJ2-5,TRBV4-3,CASSQVLSDGETQYF
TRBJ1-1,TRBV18,CASSPLSGGGTEAFF
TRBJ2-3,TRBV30,CAWRRRASTDTQYF
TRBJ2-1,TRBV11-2,CASSLAPGQGVGNEQFF
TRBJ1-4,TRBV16,CASSQSRSVEKLFF
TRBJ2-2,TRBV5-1,CASSLEGGPTGELFF
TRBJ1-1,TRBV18,CASSPGRPLGEAFF
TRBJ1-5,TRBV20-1,CSARGTGGVGQPQHF
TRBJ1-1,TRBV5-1,CASSLETGGRWTEAFF
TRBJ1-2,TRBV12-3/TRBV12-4,CASGRDSYGYTF
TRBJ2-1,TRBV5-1,CASSSKLAGGPSSYNEQFF
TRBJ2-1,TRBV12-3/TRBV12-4,CASEPLDNEQFF
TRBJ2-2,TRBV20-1,CSARPGTSGPESPNTGELFF
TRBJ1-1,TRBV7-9,CASSRTTLEAFF
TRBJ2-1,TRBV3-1,CASSQDIRTSGGGEQFF